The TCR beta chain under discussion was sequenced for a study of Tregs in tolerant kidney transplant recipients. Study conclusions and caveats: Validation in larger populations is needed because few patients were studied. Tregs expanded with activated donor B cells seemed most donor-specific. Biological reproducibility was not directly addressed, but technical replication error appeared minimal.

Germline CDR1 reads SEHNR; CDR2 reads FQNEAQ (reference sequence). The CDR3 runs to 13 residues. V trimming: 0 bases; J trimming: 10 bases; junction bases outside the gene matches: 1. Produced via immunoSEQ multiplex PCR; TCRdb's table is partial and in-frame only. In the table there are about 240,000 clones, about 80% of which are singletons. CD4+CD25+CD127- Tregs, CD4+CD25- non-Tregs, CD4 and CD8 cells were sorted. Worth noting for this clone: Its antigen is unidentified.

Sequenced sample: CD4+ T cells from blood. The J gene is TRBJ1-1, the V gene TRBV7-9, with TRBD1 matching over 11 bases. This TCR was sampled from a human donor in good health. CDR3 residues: CASSLAGTGGAFF. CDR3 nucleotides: TGTGCCAGCAGCTTAGCCGGGACAGGGGGAGCTTTCTTT.